The T cell receptor beta chain under discussion was sequenced for a study of shared clonotypes between healthy human individuals (dated by TCRdb to about 2020). About the study as a whole: The cohort comprised a couple of women and three men aged 18 to 49 years. Libraries were prepared and TCR repertoires were sequenced by different laboratories using diverse techniques, in order to increase sequencing depth and limit assay-specific biases. For each donor, three plates each were used for CD4 naive and CD4 memory, two plates were used for CD8 naive, and one plate was used for CD8 memory. The study deeply sequenced blood TCR repertoires of roughly five healthy adults to estimate repertoire size and the extent of clonotype sharing between individuals. Leukapheresis yielded between about 0.9 and 8.9 billion PBMCs per donor.

CD8 naive samples were obtained by positive selection for CCR7 among CD45RO-negative cells, yielding a CD45RA+CCR7+ population from which TemRA cells were excluded. The donors were healthy, HIV-negative adults with no recently reported acute infections or vaccinations. Every donor was a Caucasian adult living in Nashville, Tennessee, USA. Blood was collected by leukapheresis, and PBMCs were isolated by Ficoll-Histopaque density gradient centrifugation and then cryopreserved in liquid nitrogen vapor phase. Analytical flow cytometry was used to check the purity and quantity of every magnetically sorted T cell population. Genomic DNA was isolated from each sorted fraction and quantified by UV absorbance on a Nanodrop 2000c. Overall study results and their limits: The genetic and exposure-history diversity represented was limited by the small number of donors. Larger estimated clonotype richness was generally found for naive subsets than for memory subsets. Even with the large sequencing depth, rarefaction of the sorted-subset datasets indicated that sequencing was incomplete. Only blood was sampled, and tissue TCR repertoires likely differ from those in blood. When several donors were compared, the shared fraction of clonotypes was about 5% for naive CD4, about 4% for naive CD8, 2% to 2.5% for memory CD4, and around 0.37% for memory CD8. Pairwise subsampling indicated that sequencing depth was expected to affect the degree of clonotype sharing among donors. Higher generation probabilities were observed for clonotypes shared by all four sorted-subset donors than for non-shared clonotypes.

Remarks on this clone: The antigen it binds to is not known. No per-base quality is available; no much larger clone lies one base away.

Using the deep immunoSEQ assay, TCR CDR3 regions were amplified from genomic DNA by multiplex PCR. Extracted genomic DNA from each cell subset was distributed evenly across all wells of several immunoSEQ 96-well plates, and each plate was treated as a replicate. For sorted subsets, each replicate PCR was loaded with 200 to 250 ng genomic DNA, equivalent to about 30,000 T cell genomes. The purified libraries were quantified using a Qubit 3.0 fluorometer, sized with a Bioanalyzer 2100, and then quantified again using the KAPA Library Quantification kit. Every immunoSEQ 96-well plate was sequenced on a separate single-read 150-cycle Illumina NextSeq 550 flow cell. As for the original processing: Because only junctional sequences without quality scores were contained in the immunoSEQ output, filtering matching that applied to full-length reads could not be performed. Sequences were annotated with PyIR, a Python wrapper for IgBLAST v1.9, and V/J genes and CDR3 were assigned using IMGT germline references. Any read was removed if the V/J assignment was weak (E-value above 1e-6), the CDR3 was missing, or the read contained stop codons, out-of-frame junctions, or ambiguous translated residues. V3J clonotypes were defined as sequences sharing an identical inferred V gene, J gene, and CDR3 amino acid sequence. Percentage overlap between repertoires was calculated by dividing the number of shared unique clonotypes by the size of the smaller repertoire. Richness of each repertoire was evaluated using RTK rarefaction, the Chao1 estimator, and Recon v2.1 estimates of unobserved clonotypes. Generation probabilities were computed with OLGA for all TCRbeta clonotypes obtained by the gDNA method from several donors. The source is immuneACCESS, and TCRdb retained only in-frame sequences with V and J called. Part of the clones is not carried over; for the studies checked, unresolved V genes explain less than half of this, and the remainder is unexplained. V and J calls plus clone size are reproduced from that table; the DNA served to infer D and trimming. For this sample the table gives hundreds of thousands of clones, of which 95% to 96% were detected only once. Roughly 0.1% of the sample is held by the ten biggest clonotypes.

Looking up the germline V gene yields CDR1 SGHRS and CDR2 YFSETQ. Between the V and J ends, shortened by 5 bases and 2 bases respectively, the junction contains 16 bases. The CDR3 spans 15 residues, from the cysteine through the phenylalanine. Only CDR3 DNA is held: 45 bases, read in frame from base 1. This TCR came from a woman under 40 in good health. The chain links TRBV5-1 with TRBJ2-5, with the D gene not confidently named. The sequenced sample was naive CD8+ T cells sorted from blood. The intended sense of this specimen's cell subset or site label: CD45RA+CCR7+. The nucleotide sequence reads as follows: TGCGCCAGCAGGCAACTTACAGAAGAGCAAGAGACCCAGTACTTC. It is translated as CASRQLTEEQETQYF.